Listed here is a single TCR beta chain. What it recognizes is unknown. All of the donors resided in Nashville, Tennessee, and each was a Caucasian adult. The CDR3 totals 16 residues. Trimming cost V 4 bases and J 2 bases; bases outside gene matches: 6. Germline lookup yields CDR1 MNHEY and CDR2 SVGAGI. Investigators spread the genomic DNA of each subset evenly over several immunoSEQ plates. Produced via immunoSEQ multiplex PCR; TCRdb's table is partial and in-frame only. The sample records fewer than 1.6 million clones, approximately 98.5% being singletons. The data are from a study of shared clonotypes between healthy human individuals. Whole-study results and caveats: Between a handful of donors, naive CD4 clonotypes were shared at a level of about 5%. Memory subsets generally showed lower estimated richness than naive subsets.

J is TRBJ2-1 and V is TRBV6-5, with 9 bases lining up with TRBD1. The TCR sequence derives from a man younger than 40 in good health. Sequenced input: naive CD4+ T cells sorted from blood. As for subset: CD45RA+ positively selected. The CDR3 DNA sequence: TGTGCCAGCAGTTTAACAGGGGGCATGGCCTACAATGAGCAGTTCTTC. This codes for CASSLTGGMAYNEQFF.